This TCR beta chain was sequenced for a study of blood T cell repertoires in COVID-19. Method: immunoSEQ multiplex PCR; TCRdb's copy keeps in-frame clones and lacks some. The table lists some 260,000 clones, over 75% of them singletons, with 2% to 2.5% in the top ten. Germline V gene data show CDR1 as SEHNR and CDR2 as FQNEAQ (reference sequence). The V gene lost 5 bases and the J gene lost 2 bases, with 11 bases spanning the gap. This CDR3 is 14 amino acids long. Material for sequencing was peripheral blood. The sequence was collected from a woman aged 40-49 years who had recovered from COVID-19. This sequence joins TRBV7-9 and TRBJ2-3, with D perhaps matching TRBD1 (7 bases). The CDR3 is CASSRGTDTDTQYF. CDR3 DNA sequence: TGTGCCAGCAGCCGCGGGACAGACACAGATACGCAGTATTTT.